Reported below is one T cell receptor beta chain. This clone's antigen is unknown. No base-level quality is on record; no much larger clone is a single base apart. The record originates from a study of blood T cell repertoires in COVID-19 (TCRdb year 2020). A note on the overall study: Samples covering the acute and convalescent phases of COVID-19 were provided by collaborators in the United States, Italy and Spain. The repertoires were released in a freely available public database meant as a resource for research on the immune response to SARS-CoV-2. The material from the prospective study consisted of cDNA or gDNA derived from T cells, B-cell-depleted T cells, or PBMCs. The sample metadata nearly always contained a de-identified subject ID, COVID-19 status, age in years and sex. The samples were drawn from the first 160 participants of the ongoing ImmuneRACE study and from 950 to 1,500 subjects provided by 6 global collaborators. Where available, HLA class I and class II types were taken from metadata supplied by the sample provider and were not determined by assay-based typing. The dataset comprised deeply sampled blood TCRbeta repertoires from subjects exposed to, actively infected with, or recovered from COVID-19. Points the paper makes about the study in general: The quantity of clinical and demographic metadata differed by source and by participant and was supplied without curation.

The immunoSEQ Assay, a bias-controlled multiplex PCR, was used to amplify TCRbeta CDR3 regions from genomic DNA. From the authors' description of their analysis: Nucleated cell counts per sample were estimated from amplification of reference gene primers within the assay. Sequence reads were collapsed and filtered to measure the absolute abundance of every unique TCRbeta CDR3 rearrangement. Productive Simpson clonality was computed per sample as the square root of Simpson's diversity index over productive rearrangements. TCRdb re-hosts the immuneACCESS table, in-frame sequences only. Its copies lack some clones; in the studies checked, an unresolved V gene accounts for under half of them, and the cause for the rest is not known. That table is the source of V, J and clone size, and D and trimming were worked out from the DNA. The sample records about 99,000 clones, around 86% of which are singletons. The ten largest clonotypes hold more than 14% of the sample.

Collaborating institutions collected whole blood in K2EDTA tubes following their own protocols. Collaborator samples were shipped for TCRbeta analysis as frozen whole blood, isolated PBMCs, or DNA extracted from either sample type. The germline ends are 10 bases apart after V is trimmed by 2 bases and J by 7 bases. From cysteine to phenylalanine, the CDR3 is 14 amino acids long. This entry keeps only the CDR3 DNA: 42 bases, framed from base 1. Reading the germline V gene (reference sequence) gives CDR1 SGHNT and CDR2 YYREEE. The rearrangement joined TRBV5-4 to TRBJ1-6; perhaps TRBD1 is the D gene, with 6 bases matching. The receptor was derived from a man aged 50 to 59 with acute or convalescent COVID-19. The sequenced sample consisted of peripheral blood. Here is the DNA: TGTGCCAGCAGCTTCACAGGGAACAATTCACCCCTCCACTTT. This codes for CASSFTGNNSPLHF.